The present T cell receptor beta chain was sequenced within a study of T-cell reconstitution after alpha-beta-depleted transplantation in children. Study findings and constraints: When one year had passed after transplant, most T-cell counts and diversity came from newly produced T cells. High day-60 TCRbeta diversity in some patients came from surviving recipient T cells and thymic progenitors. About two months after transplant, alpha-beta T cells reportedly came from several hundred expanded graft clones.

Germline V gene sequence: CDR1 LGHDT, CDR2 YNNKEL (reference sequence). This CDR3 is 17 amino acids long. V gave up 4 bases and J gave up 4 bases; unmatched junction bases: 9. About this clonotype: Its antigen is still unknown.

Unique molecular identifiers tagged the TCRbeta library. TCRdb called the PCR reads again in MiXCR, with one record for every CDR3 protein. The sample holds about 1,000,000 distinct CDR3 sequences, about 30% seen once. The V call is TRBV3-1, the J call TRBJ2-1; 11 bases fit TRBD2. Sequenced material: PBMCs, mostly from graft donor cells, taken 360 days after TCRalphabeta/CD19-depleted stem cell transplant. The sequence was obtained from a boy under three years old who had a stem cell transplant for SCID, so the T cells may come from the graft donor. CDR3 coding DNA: TGTGCCAGCAGCCGACTACGCGGGACTAGCGGATACAATGAGCAGTTCTTC. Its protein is CASSRLRGTSGYNEQFF.